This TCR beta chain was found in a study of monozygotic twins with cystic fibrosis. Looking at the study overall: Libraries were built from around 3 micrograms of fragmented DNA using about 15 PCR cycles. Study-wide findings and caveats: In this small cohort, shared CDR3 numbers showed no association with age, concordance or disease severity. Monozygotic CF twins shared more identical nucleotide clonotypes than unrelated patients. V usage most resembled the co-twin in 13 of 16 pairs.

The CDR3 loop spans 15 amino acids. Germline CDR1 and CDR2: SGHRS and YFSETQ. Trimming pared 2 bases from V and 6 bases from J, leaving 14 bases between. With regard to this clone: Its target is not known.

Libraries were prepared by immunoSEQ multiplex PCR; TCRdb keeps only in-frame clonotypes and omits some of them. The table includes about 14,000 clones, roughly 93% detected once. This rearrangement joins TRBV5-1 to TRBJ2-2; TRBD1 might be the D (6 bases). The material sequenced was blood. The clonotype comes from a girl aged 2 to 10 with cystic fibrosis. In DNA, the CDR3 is TGCGCCAGCAGCTTTTTGGGACAAGGGGCCGGGGAGCTGTTTTTT. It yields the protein CASSFLGQGAGELFF.